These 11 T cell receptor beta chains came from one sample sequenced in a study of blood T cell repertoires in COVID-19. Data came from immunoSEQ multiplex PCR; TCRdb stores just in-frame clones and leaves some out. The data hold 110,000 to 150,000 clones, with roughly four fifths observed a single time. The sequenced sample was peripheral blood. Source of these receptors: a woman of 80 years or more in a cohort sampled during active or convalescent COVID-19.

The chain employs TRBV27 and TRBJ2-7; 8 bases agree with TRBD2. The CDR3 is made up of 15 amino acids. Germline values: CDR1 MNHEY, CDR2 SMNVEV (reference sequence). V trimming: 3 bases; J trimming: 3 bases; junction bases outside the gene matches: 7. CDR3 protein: CASSFRAGASYEQYF. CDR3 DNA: TGTGCCAGCAGTTTTCGAGCGGGGGCTAGCTACGAGCAGTACTTC.

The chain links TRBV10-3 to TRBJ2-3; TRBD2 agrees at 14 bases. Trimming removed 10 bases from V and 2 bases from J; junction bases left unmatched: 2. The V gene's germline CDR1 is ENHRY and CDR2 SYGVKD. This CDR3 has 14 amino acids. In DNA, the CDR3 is TGTGCCACGGGACTAGCGGGGGTCACAGATACGCAGTATTTT. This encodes CATGLAGVTDTQYF.

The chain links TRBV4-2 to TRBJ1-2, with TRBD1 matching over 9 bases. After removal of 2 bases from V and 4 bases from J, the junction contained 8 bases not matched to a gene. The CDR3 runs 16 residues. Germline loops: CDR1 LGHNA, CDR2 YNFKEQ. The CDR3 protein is CASSQPTGGGSYGYTF. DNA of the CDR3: TGTGCCAGCAGCCAACCGACAGGGGGAGGCAGCTATGGCTACACCTTC.

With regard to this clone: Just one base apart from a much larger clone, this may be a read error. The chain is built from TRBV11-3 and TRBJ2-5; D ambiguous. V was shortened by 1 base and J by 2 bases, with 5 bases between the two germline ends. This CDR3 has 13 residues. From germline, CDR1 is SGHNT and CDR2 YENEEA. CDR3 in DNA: TGTGCCAGCAGCTTAGGGCCACAAGAGACCCAGTACTTC. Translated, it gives CASSLGPQETQYF.

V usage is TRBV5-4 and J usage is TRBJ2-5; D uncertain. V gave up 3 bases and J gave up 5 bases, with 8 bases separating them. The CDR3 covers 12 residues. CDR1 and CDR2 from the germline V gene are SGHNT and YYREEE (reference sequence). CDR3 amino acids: CASSWRGETQYF. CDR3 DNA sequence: TGTGCCAGCAGCTGGAGAGGTGAGACCCAGTACTTC. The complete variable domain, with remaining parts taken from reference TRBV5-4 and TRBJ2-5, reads ETGVTQSPTHLIKTRGQQVTLRCSSQSGHNTVSWYQQALGQGPQFIFQYYREEENGRGNFPPRFSGLQFPNYSSELNVNALELDDSALYLCASSWRGETQYFGPGTRLLVL.

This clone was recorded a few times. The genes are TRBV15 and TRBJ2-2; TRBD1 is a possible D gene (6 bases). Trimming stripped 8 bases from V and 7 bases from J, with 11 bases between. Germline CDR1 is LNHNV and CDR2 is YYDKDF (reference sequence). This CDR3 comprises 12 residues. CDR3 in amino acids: CATLGAGGELFF. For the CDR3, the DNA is TGTGCCACCCTGGGGGCTGGCGGGGAGCTGTTTTTT.

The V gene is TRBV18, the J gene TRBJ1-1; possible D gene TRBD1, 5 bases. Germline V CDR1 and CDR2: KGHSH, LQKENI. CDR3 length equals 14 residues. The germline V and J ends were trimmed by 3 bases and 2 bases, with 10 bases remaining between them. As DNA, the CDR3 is TGTGCCAGCTCACCTGGTAGGGGAAACACTGAAGCTTTCTTT. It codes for CASSPGRGNTEAFF.

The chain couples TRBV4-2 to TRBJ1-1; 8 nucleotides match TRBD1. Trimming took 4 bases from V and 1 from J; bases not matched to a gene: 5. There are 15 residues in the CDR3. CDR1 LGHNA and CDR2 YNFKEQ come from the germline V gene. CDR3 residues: CASSPQGAANTEAFF. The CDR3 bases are TGTGCCAGCAGCCCGCAGGGGGCGGCGAACACTGAAGCTTTCTTT.

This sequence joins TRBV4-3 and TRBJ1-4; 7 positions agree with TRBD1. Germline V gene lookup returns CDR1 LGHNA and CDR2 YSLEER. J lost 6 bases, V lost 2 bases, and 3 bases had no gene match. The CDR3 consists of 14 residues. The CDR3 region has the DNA TGCGCCAGCAGCCAAAAGACAGGGTATGAAAAACTGTTTTTT. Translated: CASSQKTGYEKLFF.

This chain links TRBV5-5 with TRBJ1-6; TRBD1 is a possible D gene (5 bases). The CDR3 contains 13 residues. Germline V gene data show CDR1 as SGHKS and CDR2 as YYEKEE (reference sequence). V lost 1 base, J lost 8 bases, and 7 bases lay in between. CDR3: CASSLWGDSPLHF. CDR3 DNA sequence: TGTGCCAGCAGCTTGTGGGGGGATTCACCCCTCCACTTT.

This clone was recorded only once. The CDR3, as DNA: TGTGCCATCAGAGCTACCGGGACTAGCCTTACAGATACGCAGTATTTT. Protein: CAIRATGTSLTDTQYF. V usage is TRBV10-3 and J usage is TRBJ2-3; 9 nucleotides match TRBD2. From germline, CDR1 is ENHRY and CDR2 SYGVKD. CDR3 length equals 16 residues. The junction had 10 bases not matched to a gene; V was cut back by 6 bases and J by 3 bases.